These 20 T cell receptor beta chains were sequenced from one sample in a study of cytomegalovirus exposure and HLA in healthy donors. Vbeta (60) and Jbeta (13) primers were used in the PCR. Some clones are missing from TCRdb's copy, which holds only in-frame ones; the method was immunoSEQ multiplex PCR. Its table records 40,000 to 60,000 clones. The sequencing input was PBMCs. Every receptor here comes from a male donor in good health and CMV-seropositive.

This clone is called medium-sized (0.01 to 0.1%) based on its frequency. The chain combines TRBV7-2 with TRBJ1-1; TRBD1 agrees at 7 bases. The CDR3 totals 14 residues. The trim removed 3 bases at V and 1 base at J, leaving 2 bases unmatched. Per germline, CDR1 SGHTA and CDR2 FQGNSA. CDR3 region: CASSFSGGNTEAFF. The DNA of the CDR3 is TGTGCCAGCAGCTTCTCAGGGGGGAACACTGAAGCTTTCTTT. Based on the CDR3 plus reference TRBV7-2 and TRBJ1-1, the full variable domain is GAGVSQSPSNKVTEKGKDVELRCDPISGHTALYWYRQSLGQGLEFLIYFQGNSAPDKSGLPSDRFSAERTGGSVSTLTIQRTQQEDSAVYLCASSFSGGNTEAFFGQGTRLTVV.

The V call is TRBV6-5, the J call TRBJ2-3; 10 bases fit TRBD2. The CDR3 length is 15 residues. With V trimmed by 8 bases and J by 4 bases, 9 bases remained unmatched. The germline CDR1 and CDR2 sequences are MNHEY and SVGAGI. The CDR3 bases are TGTGCCAGCCGTTCACCTAGCGGGGGACCAGATACGCAGTATTTT. Encoded protein: CASRSPSGGPDTQYF.

The gene calls are TRBV11-2 and TRBJ2-7; TRBD1 agrees at 7 bases. CDR1 and CDR2 (germline): SGHAT, FQNNGV. Trimming cost V 5 bases and J 3 bases; bases outside gene matches: 10. The CDR3 has 15 amino acids. CDR3 DNA: TGTGCCAGCAGCACTTCCGGGACAGCAAACTACGAGCAGTACTTC. Encoded protein: CASSTSGTANYEQYF.

The V and J genes are TRBV28 and TRBJ1-1; the D is unclear. The V and J ends lost 7 bases and 4 bases respectively, with 16 bases between them. The CDR3 is made up of 14 amino acids. CDR1 is MDHEN, CDR2 SYDVKM, per germline. The CDR3 DNA follows: TGTGCCAGCAAGGTGGAGGAAGAGATCACTGAAGCTTTCTTT. Its protein is CASKVEEEITEAFF.

This rearrangement joins TRBV7-8 to TRBJ1-1; TRBD1 aligns across 10 bases. J lost 6 bases, V lost 3 bases, and 1 base had no gene match. The V gene's germline CDR1 is SGHVS and CDR2 FQNEAQ. This CDR3 is 13 amino acids long. CDR3 sequence reads: CASSFGQGAEAFF. Here the CDR3 DNA reads TGTGCCAGCAGCTTCGGACAGGGGGCTGAAGCTTTCTTT.

The J gene is TRBJ2-6, the V gene TRBV7-9, with no clear D. This CDR3 contains 17 residues. V gave up 1 base and J gave up 0 bases, with 10 bases separating them. Germline V gives CDR1 SEHNR, CDR2 FQNEAQ (reference sequence). The CDR3 DNA follows: TGTGCCAGCAGCTTAGGGGCAGGAAACTCTGGGGCCAACGTCCTGACTTTC. Translation gives CASSLGAGNSGANVLTF.

The J gene is TRBJ2-5, the V gene TRBV9; tentative D call: TRBD2 (6 bases). Germline CDR1 SGDLS, CDR2 YYNGEE. Trimming took 0 bases from V and 1 from J, leaving 19 bases between them. The CDR3 has 18 amino acids. As DNA, the CDR3 is TGTGCCAGCAGCGTAGGGGTTGCGGGACCGATTCTCCAAGAGACCCAGTACTTC. Protein sequence: CASSVGVAGPILQETQYF.

The chain recombines TRBV7-9 with TRBJ2-5, with D uncertain. V was trimmed by 3 bases and J by 2 bases, leaving 10 bases between them. This CDR3 has 14 residues. From germline, CDR1 is SEHNR and CDR2 FQNEAQ (reference sequence). CDR3 protein: CASSLAFNQETQYF. The CDR3 DNA is TGTGCCAGCAGCTTGGCTTTCAATCAAGAGACCCAGTACTTC.

Note on this clone: A read error is likely, as this CDR3 ends without the conserved phenylalanine or tryptophan. The DNA is omitted, as the CDR3 cannot be located on it reliably, and the CDR3 follows TCRdb's listing. The genes are TRBV21-1 and TRBJ1-2. TRBV21-1 is designated a pseudogene. The CDR3 has 12 amino acids, counting both end residues. CDR3 loop: CASSPTSGGYTS.

The chain carries TRBV4-2 and TRBJ2-6, with D possibly matching TRBD2 (6 bases). Deletions cut 4 bases from V and 0 bases from J, with 13 bases between. In germline, CDR1 is LGHNA, CDR2 YNFKEQ. The CDR3 is 17 residues long. Here the CDR3 DNA reads TGTGCCAGCAGCCGTGAGGAGGGAGCCTCTGGGGCCAACGTCCTGACTTTC. Its translation is CASSREEGASGANVLTF.

This chain uses TRBV28 with TRBJ2-2; TRBD2 matches 7 bases. This CDR3 spans 15 amino acids. The V segment lost 6 bases and the J segment 8 bases; nucleotides outside the gene matches: 12. Germline V gives CDR1 MDHEN, CDR2 SYDVKM. The CDR3: CASSLPGLVLGELFF. As DNA, the CDR3 is TGTGCCAGCAGCTTACCCGGACTAGTGCTGGGGGAGCTGTTTTTT.

The J gene is TRBJ1-1, the V gene TRBV2; TRBD1 agrees at 12 bases. Germline V gives CDR1 SNHLY, CDR2 FYNNEI. With V trimmed by 6 bases and J by 2 bases, 4 bases remained unmatched. This CDR3 is 15 amino acids long. In nucleotides, the CDR3 is TGTGCCAGCAGACCGGGACAGGGGGCAAACACTGAAGCTTTCTTT. Translated, it gives CASRPGQGANTEAFF.

V is TRBV19 and J is TRBJ1-4; D not certain. Germline V gene data show CDR1 as LNHDA and CDR2 as SQIVND (reference sequence). V gave up 2 bases and J gave up 8 bases, with 6 bases separating them. The CDR3 covers 12 residues. CDR3 sequence reads: CASSIIGEKLFF. CDR3 in DNA: TGTGCCAGTAGTATAATCGGGGAAAAACTGTTTTTT.

Note on this clone: At one end the junction does not follow the germline gene, possibly because of a read error. This rearrangement joins TRBV11-2 to TRBJ2-7; weak D call: TRBD2 (6 bases). The length of the CDR3 is 11 residues. Looked up from germline, CDR1 is SGHAT and CDR2 is FQNNGV. This CDR3 reads CASSLLGDCIF. For the CDR3, the DNA is TGTGCCAGCAGCCTATTGGGGGACTGTATCTTC.

The V gene is TRBV7-2, the J gene TRBJ1-5; 7 bases match TRBD1. Trimming cost V 5 bases and J 3 bases; bases outside gene matches: 7. This CDR3 has 15 amino acids. CDR1 and CDR2 from the germline V gene are SGHTA and FQGNSA. The CDR3 protein is CASSTKTGINQPQHF. CDR3 DNA sequence: TGTGCCAGCAGCACAAAGACAGGGATCAATCAGCCCCAGCATTTT.

The chain's CDR3 is CASSDLAGGPNEQFF. The CDR3, as DNA: TGTGCCAGCAGCGATCTAGCGGGGGGGCCCAATGAGCAGTTCTTC. V is TRBV5-6 and J is TRBJ2-1, with 12 bases identical to TRBD2. Trimming removed 4 bases from V and 6 bases from J; junction bases left unmatched: 5. The CDR3 spans 15 residues. CDR1 is SGHDT, CDR2 YYEEEE, per germline.

The rearrangement uses TRBV11-1 and TRBJ2-5, with TRBD2 identical over 12 bases. Germline V CDR1 and CDR2: SGHAT, FQDESV (reference sequence). J lost 9 bases, V lost 5 bases, and 7 bases had no gene match. The CDR3 totals 14 residues. CDR3 bases: TGTGCCAGCAGCCCTGGACTAGCGGGGCTGGCCCAGTACTTC. Protein product: CASSPGLAGLAQYF.

J is TRBJ2-7 and V is TRBV9; TRBD1 is a possible D gene (6 bases). The germline V gene encodes CDR1 SGDLS and CDR2 YYNGEE. There are 15 residues in the CDR3. V lost 4 bases and J 5 bases, leaving 19 bases between the germline ends. The CDR3 sequence is CASSPPDRSPHEQYF. CDR3 sequence (DNA): TGTGCCAGCAGCCCACCAGACAGGAGTCCACACGAGCAGTACTTC.

The chain recombines TRBV11-1 with TRBJ2-7; D possibly corresponds to TRBD2 (5 bases). Looked up from germline, CDR1 is SGHAT and CDR2 is FQDESV (reference sequence). Trimming shortened V by 8 bases and J by 3 bases, and 20 bases separated the two germline ends. The CDR3 consists of 15 residues. The CDR3 bases are TGTGCCAGCTCCAACCTCGGCCGGGATGACTACGAGCAGTACTTC. Its translation: CASSNLGRDDYEQYF.

The gene calls are TRBV7-9 and TRBJ2-2; no firm D call. Trimming left V 2 bases short and J 6 bases short, with 13 bases between. Per germline, CDR1 SEHNR and CDR2 FQNEAQ (reference sequence). The CDR3 runs to 15 residues. The DNA of the CDR3 is TGTGCCAGCAGCTTATTGGGCACAAACCCCGGGGAGCTGTTTTTT. As protein: CASSLLGTNPGELFF.